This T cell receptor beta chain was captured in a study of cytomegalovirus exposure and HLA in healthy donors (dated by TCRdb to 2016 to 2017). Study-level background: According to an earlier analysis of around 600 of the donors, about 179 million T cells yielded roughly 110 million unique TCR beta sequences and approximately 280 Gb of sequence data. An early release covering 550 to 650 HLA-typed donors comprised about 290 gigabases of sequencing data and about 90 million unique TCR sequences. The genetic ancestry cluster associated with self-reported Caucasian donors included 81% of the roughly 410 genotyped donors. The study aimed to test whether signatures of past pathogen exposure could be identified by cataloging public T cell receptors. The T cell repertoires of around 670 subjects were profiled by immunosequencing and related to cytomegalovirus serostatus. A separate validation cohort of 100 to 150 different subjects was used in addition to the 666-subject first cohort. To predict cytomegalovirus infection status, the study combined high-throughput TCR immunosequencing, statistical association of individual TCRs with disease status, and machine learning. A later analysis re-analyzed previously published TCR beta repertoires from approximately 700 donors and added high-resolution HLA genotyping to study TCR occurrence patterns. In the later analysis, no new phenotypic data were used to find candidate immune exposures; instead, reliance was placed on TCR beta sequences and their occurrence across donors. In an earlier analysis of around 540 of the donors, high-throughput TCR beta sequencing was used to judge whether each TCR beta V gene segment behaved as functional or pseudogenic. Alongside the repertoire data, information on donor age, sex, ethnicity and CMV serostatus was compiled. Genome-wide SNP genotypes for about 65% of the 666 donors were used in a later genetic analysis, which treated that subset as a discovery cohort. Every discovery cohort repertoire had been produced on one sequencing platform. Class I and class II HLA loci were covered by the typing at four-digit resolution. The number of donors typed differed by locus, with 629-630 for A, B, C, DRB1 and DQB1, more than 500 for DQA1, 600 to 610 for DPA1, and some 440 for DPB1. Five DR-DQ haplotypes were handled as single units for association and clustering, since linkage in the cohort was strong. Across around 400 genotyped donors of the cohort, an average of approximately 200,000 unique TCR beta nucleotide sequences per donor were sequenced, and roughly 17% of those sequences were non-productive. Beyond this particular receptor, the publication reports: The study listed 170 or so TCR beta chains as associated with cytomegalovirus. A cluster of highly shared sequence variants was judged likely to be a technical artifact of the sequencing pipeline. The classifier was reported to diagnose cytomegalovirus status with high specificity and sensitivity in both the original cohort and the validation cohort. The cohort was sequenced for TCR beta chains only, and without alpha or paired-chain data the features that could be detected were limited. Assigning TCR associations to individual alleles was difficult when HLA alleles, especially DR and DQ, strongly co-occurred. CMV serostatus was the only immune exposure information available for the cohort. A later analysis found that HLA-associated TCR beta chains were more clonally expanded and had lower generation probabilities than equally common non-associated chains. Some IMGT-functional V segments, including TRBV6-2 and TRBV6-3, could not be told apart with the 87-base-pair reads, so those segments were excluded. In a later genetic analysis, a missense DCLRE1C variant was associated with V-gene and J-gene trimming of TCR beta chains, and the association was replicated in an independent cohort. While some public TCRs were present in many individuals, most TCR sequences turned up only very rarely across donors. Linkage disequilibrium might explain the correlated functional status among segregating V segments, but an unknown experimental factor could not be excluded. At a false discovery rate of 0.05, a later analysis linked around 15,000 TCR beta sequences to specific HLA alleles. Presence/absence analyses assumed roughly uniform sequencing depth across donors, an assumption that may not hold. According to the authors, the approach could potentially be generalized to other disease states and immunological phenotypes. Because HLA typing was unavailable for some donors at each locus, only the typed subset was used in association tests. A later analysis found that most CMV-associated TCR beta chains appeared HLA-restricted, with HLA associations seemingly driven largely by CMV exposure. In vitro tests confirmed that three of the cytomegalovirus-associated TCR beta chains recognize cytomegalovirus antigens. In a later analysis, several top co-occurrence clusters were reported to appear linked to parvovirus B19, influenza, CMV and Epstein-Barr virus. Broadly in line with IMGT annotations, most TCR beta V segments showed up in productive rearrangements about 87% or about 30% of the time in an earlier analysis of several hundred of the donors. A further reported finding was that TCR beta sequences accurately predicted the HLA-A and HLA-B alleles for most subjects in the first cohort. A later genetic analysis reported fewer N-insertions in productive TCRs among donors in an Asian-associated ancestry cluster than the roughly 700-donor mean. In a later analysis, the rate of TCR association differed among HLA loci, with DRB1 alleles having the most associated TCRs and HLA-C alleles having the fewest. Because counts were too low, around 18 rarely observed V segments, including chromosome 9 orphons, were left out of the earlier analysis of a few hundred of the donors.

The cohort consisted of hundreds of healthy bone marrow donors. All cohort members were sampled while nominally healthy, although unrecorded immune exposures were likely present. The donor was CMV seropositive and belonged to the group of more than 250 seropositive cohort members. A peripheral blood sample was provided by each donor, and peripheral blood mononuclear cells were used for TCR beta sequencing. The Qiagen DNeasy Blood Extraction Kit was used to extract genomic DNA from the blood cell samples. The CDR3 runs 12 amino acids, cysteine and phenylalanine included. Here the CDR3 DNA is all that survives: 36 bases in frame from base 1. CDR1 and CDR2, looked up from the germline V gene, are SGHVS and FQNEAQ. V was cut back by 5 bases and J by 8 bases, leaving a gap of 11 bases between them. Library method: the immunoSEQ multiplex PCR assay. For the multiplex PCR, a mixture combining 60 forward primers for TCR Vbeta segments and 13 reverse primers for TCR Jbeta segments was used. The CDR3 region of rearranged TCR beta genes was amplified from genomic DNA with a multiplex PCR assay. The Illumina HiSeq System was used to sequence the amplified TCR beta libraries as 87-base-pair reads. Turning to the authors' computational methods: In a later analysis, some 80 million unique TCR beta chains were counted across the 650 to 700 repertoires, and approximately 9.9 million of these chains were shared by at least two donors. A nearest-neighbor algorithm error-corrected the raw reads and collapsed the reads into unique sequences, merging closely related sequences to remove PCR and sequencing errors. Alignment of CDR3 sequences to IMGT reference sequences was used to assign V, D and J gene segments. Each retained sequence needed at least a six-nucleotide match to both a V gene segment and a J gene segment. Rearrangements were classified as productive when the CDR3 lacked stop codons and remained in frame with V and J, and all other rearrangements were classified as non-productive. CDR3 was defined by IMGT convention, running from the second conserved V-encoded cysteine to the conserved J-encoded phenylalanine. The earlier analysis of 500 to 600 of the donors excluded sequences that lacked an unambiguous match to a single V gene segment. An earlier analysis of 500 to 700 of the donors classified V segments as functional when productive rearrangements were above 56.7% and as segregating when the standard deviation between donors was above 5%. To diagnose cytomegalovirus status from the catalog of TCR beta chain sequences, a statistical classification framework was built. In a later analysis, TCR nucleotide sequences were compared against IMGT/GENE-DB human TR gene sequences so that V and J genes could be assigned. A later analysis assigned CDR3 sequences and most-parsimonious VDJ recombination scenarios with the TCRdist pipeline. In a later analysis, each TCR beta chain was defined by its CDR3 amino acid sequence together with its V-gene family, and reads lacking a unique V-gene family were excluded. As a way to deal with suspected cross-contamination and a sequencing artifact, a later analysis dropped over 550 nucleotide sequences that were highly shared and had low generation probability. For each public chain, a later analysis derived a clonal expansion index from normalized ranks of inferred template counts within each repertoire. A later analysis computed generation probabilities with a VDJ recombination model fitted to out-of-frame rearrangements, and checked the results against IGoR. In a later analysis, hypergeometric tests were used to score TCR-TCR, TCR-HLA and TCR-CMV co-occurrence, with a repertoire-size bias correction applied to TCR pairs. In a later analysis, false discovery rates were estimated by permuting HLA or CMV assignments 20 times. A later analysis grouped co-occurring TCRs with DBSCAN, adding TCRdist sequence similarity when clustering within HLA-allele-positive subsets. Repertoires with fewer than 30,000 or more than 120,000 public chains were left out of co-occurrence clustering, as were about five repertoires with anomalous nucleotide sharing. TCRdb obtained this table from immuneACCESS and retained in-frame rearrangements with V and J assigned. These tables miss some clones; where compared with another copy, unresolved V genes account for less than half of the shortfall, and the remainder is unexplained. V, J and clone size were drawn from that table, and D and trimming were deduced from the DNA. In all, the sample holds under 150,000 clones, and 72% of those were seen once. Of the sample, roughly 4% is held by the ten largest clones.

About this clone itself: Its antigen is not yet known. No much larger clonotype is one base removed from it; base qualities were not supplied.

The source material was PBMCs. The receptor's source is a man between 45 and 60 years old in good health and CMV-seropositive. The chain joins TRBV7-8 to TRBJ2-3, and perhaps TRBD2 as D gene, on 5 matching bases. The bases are TGTGCCAGCAGCACGAGGGATTCTACGCAGTATTTT. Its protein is CASSTRDSTQYF.